Shown below are 23 T cell receptor beta chains from a single sample sequenced in a study of blood T cell repertoires in COVID-19. The table came from immunoSEQ multiplex PCR; TCRdb's copy has only in-frame clones and leaves some out. The sample yields approximately 200,000 clones, approximately 80% seen once. Material for sequencing was peripheral blood. The receptors shown here come from a woman of 80 years or more with COVID-19, enrolled during active disease.

Points on this clone: At one boundary the junction diverges from the germline segment, which might be a read error. The V and J genes are TRBV7-7 and TRBJ2-3; D may be TRBD2 (6 bases). The CDR3 covers 15 residues. The germline V gene encodes CDR1 SSHAT and CDR2 FNYEAQ (reference sequence). CDR3 loop: CASSLDGTSTDTQYF. The DNA for the CDR3 is TGTGCTAGCAGCTTAGACGGGACTAGCACAGATACGCAGTATTTT.

This clone has only one observation. The gene calls are TRBV7-9 and TRBJ1-1; D is unresolved. The CDR3 is made up of 16 amino acids. V lost 5 bases and J 5 bases, leaving 21 bases between the germline ends. Germline V gene sequence: CDR1 SEHNR, CDR2 FQNEAQ (reference sequence). For the CDR3, the DNA is TGTGCCAGCAGCCAACCCGGACTCACTAAGGGAACTGAAGCTTTCTTT. This translates into CASSQPGLTKGTEAFF. Supplemented by reference TRBV7-9 and TRBJ1-1, the full variable domain reads DTGVSQNPRHKITKRGQNVTFRCDPISEHNRLYWYRQTLGQGPEFLTYFQNEAQLEKSRLLSDRFSAERPKGSFSTLEIQRTEQGDSAMYLCASSQPGLTKGTEAFFGQGTRLTVV.

This clone was counted only a few times. The chain is built from TRBV5-6 and TRBJ1-2, with D hard to call. Trimming shortened V by 0 bases and J by 2 bases, and 11 bases separated the two germline ends. This CDR3 comprises 15 residues. CDR1 is SGHDT and CDR2 is YYEEEE in the germline V gene. CDR3 bases: TGTGCCAGCAGCTTGGTCGGGGAATTAAACTATGGCTACACCTTC. This gives the protein CASSLVGELNYGYTF.

The genes are TRBV6-4 and TRBJ1-1; D ambiguous. Deletions cut 0 bases from V and 1 base from J, with 6 bases between. From germline, CDR1 is MRHNA and CDR2 SNTAGT. CDR3 size: 14 residues. The CDR3 DNA is TGTGCCAGCAGTGACTCTTACGGGAACACTGAAGCTTTCTTT. Residues: CASSDSYGNTEAFF.

The J gene is TRBJ1-1, the V gene TRBV19; TRBD1 aligns across 9 bases. Germline trimming cut 3 bases from V and 0 bases from J; bases unmatched to any gene: 5. Germline V CDR1 and CDR2: LNHDA, SQIVND (reference sequence). The CDR3 length is 16 residues. The CDR3 sequence is CASSIRGQGLNTEAFF. As DNA, the CDR3 is TGTGCCAGTAGTATTCGCGGACAGGGGCTGAACACTGAAGCTTTCTTT. Full variable domain (remainder filled in from reference TRBV19 and TRBJ1-1): DGGITQSPKYLFRKEGQNVTLSCEQNLNHDAMYWYRQDPGQGLRLIYYSQIVNDFQKGDIAEGYSVSREKKESFPLTVTSAQKNPTAFYLCASSIRGQGLNTEAFFGQGTRLTVV.

V is TRBV7-2 and J is TRBJ1-6; 8 nucleotides agree with TRBD1. The V gene's germline CDR1 is SGHTA and CDR2 FQGNSA. The CDR3 runs 15 residues. V lost 5 bases, J lost 7 bases, and 7 bases stayed unmatched. CDR3 amino acids: CASSTGTGINSPLHF. In DNA, the CDR3 is TGTGCCAGCAGCACCGGGACAGGAATAAATTCACCCCTCCACTTT. The entire variable domain, with the rest obtained from reference TRBV7-2 and TRBJ1-6, is as follows: GAGVSQSPSNKVTEKGKDVELRCDPISGHTALYWYRQSLGQGLEFLIYFQGNSAPDKSGLPSDRFSAERTGGSVSTLTIQRTQQEDSAVYLCASSTGTGINSPLHFGNGTRLTVT.

The chain uses TRBV12-3 or TRBV12-4 and TRBJ1-2; D not certain. This CDR3 has 12 residues. V was cut by 5 bases and J by 6 bases, with 10 bases left in between. CDR3 loop: CASSIGRDGYTF. DNA for the CDR3: TGTGCCAGCAGTATAGGCCGGGATGGCTACACCTTC.

The chain uses TRBV2 and TRBJ1-2; TRBD1 aligns across 7 bases. CDR1 is SNHLY, CDR2 FYNNEI, per germline. The CDR3 is 18 amino acids. V dropped 7 bases and J dropped 4; count of bases not matched to a gene: 21. The CDR3 loop is CASTTRGQGNILGYGYTF. The CDR3 coding sequence is TGTGCCAGCACCACTAGGGGGCAGGGGAATATCTTGGGCTATGGCTACACCTTC. The full variable domain, with the rest looked up from reference TRBV2 and TRBJ1-2, is EPEVTQTPSHQVTQMGQEVILRCVPISNHLYFYWYRQILGQKVEFLVSFYNNEISEKSEIFDDQFSVERPDGSNFTLKIRSTKLEDSAMYFCASTTRGQGNILGYGYTFGSGTRLTVV.

The V gene is TRBV28, the J gene TRBJ1-3; D perhaps matches TRBD1 (6 bases). The ends were cut back, 7 bases at V and 3 bases at J, with 16 bases in the middle. The CDR3 has 15 residues. Looked up from germline, CDR1 is MDHEN and CDR2 is SYDVKM. The CDR3 DNA reads TGTGCCAGCAAGATGGGAGGGGGGAATGGAAACACCATATATTTT. This codes for CASKMGGGNGNTIYF.

The chain is built from TRBV7-2 and TRBJ2-2; D gene uncertain. V shed 5 bases and J shed 8 bases, with 6 bases lying between them. This CDR3 spans 11 amino acids. The germline V gene encodes CDR1 SGHTA and CDR2 FQGNSA. The CDR3 is CASSPSGELFF. The DNA for the CDR3 is TGTGCCAGCAGCCCTAGTGGGGAGCTGTTTTTT.

This chain connects TRBV27 to TRBJ1-2; possibly TRBD1 for D (6 bases). Germline V gives CDR1 MNHEY, CDR2 SMNVEV (reference sequence). V lost 6 bases and J lost 2, with 25 bases in between. The CDR3 totals 18 residues. The DNA of the CDR3 is TGTGCCAGCAGCCCGGAACTTCCACAGGGTGAACGGAACTATGGCTACACCTTC. Translating gives CASSPELPQGERNYGYTF.

The chain has TRBV6-5 and TRBJ1-2, with 9 bases lining up with TRBD1. The CDR3 covers 13 residues. The germline CDR1 and CDR2 sequences are MNHEY and SVGAGI. Trimming at V came to 6 bases and at J to 6 bases, leaving 5 bases not matched to a gene. The CDR3 reads CASRPTGGDGYTF. CDR3 coding DNA: TGTGCCAGCAGGCCCACAGGGGGCGATGGCTACACCTTC.

This clone was recorded a few times. The chain has TRBV28 and TRBJ1-2, with 9 bases identical to TRBD1. V shed 4 bases, J shed 2 bases, and the junction held 14 bases outside the gene matches. The germline V gene encodes CDR1 MDHEN and CDR2 SYDVKM. The CDR3 length is 18 residues. This chain's CDR3 is CASSSILDRGSGNYGYTF. DNA of the CDR3: TGTGCCAGCAGTTCGATCTTGGACAGGGGATCTGGGAACTATGGCTACACCTTC.

The genes are TRBV18 and TRBJ1-2; D gene unclear. Trimming stripped 3 bases from V and 6 bases from J, with 8 bases between. CDR3 length: 12 amino acids. Germline lookup yields CDR1 KGHSH and CDR2 LQKENI. CDR3 sequence: CASSPLQDGYTF. The CDR3 nucleotides are TGTGCCAGCTCACCGTTGCAGGATGGCTACACCTTC.

V gene TRBV4-2 combines with J gene TRBJ2-5; 7 positions match TRBD1. The trim removed 1 base at V and 4 bases at J, leaving 6 bases unmatched. Germline lookup yields CDR1 LGHNA and CDR2 YNFKEQ. The CDR3 extends over 15 amino acids. The CDR3 sequence is CASSQVDRVGETQYF. CDR3 nucleotide sequence: TGTGCCAGCAGCCAAGTTGACAGGGTGGGAGAGACCCAGTACTTC.

V gene TRBV18 combines with J gene TRBJ2-7, with 9 bases fitting TRBD2. The germline gives CDR1 KGHSH, CDR2 LQKENI. V lost 4 bases to trimming and J lost 0 bases; unmatched junction nucleotides: 4. The CDR3 runs 15 residues. In DNA, the CDR3 is TGTGCCAGCTCACATCTAGCGGGGAACTCCTACGAGCAGTACTTC. This encodes CASSHLAGNSYEQYF.

V usage is TRBV18 and J usage is TRBJ1-3, with D uncertain. Deletions cut 6 bases from V and 4 bases from J, with 10 bases between. This CDR3 is built from 13 residues. Germline loops: CDR1 KGHSH, CDR2 LQKENI. CDR3 amino acids: CASSERPGNTIYF. The CDR3 region has the DNA TGTGCCAGCTCTGAGAGGCCGGGAAACACCATATATTTT.

V is TRBV6-2 or TRBV6-3 and J is TRBJ1-5, with 10 bases aligning to TRBD1. The CDR3 covers 16 residues. V lost 7 bases, J lost 4 bases, and 10 bases stayed unmatched. Germline lookup yields CDR1 MNHEY and CDR2 SVGEGT. The CDR3 protein is CASNPGQGLPNQPQHF. CDR3 bases: TGTGCCAGCAACCCGGGACAGGGGCTCCCTAATCAGCCCCAGCATTTT.

The chain recombines TRBV10-3 with TRBJ2-3; tentative D call: TRBD2 (6 bases). Germline V gene data show CDR1 as ENHRY and CDR2 as SYGVKD. The CDR3 is 11 amino acids. V shed 11 bases and J shed 6 bases, with 12 bases lying between them. CDR3 in DNA: TGTGCCTCGGGACTTCTCGATACGCAGTATTTT. Its protein product is CASGLLDTQYF.

This clone was counted once. The chain is built from TRBV12-3 or TRBV12-4 and TRBJ1-6, with a tentative D call TRBD1 (6 bases). Trimming pared 5 bases from V and 8 bases from J, leaving 10 bases between. This CDR3 has 13 amino acids. CDR3 loop: CASSDDRYSPLHF. In nucleotides, the CDR3 is TGTGCCAGCAGTGACGACAGGTATTCACCCCTCCACTTT.

The chain joins TRBV5-1 to TRBJ1-1, with D possibly matching TRBD1 (6 bases). Trimming cost V 2 bases and J 4 bases, with 18 bases left between them. Germline loops: CDR1 SGHRS, CDR2 YFSETQ. The CDR3 extends over 16 amino acids. CDR3 in DNA: TGCGCCAGCAGCTTCTCGGGGGGCGACGGGGTCACTGAAGCTTTCTTT. As protein: CASSFSGGDGVTEAFF.

This rearrangement joins TRBV6-1 to TRBJ1-1; 7 bases agree with TRBD1. The germline V gene has CDR1 MNHNS and CDR2 SASEGT. The V gene end was trimmed by 1 base and the J gene end by 4 bases; junction bases not matched to a gene: 3. The CDR3 totals 14 residues. CDR3 in DNA: TGTGCCAGCAGTGAAGGGTACAGGGGCACTGAAGCTTTCTTT. Translated, it gives CASSEGYRGTEAFF.

The chain carries TRBV19 and TRBJ1-2, with D unclear. CDR3 size: 12 residues. V was shortened by 3 bases and J by 4 bases, with 6 bases between the two germline ends. Germline-derived CDR1 and CDR2 are LNHDA and SQIVND (reference sequence). The DNA of the CDR3 is TGTGCCAGTAGTATGCCACTCTATGGCTACACCTTC. Translating it yields CASSMPLYGYTF.